The 5 T cell receptor beta chains presented below share a single source sample, sequenced in a study of T cell changes during pregnancy in multiple sclerosis. Clones were read by immunoSEQ multiplex PCR, and TCRdb kept only the in-frame ones, dropping some. This repertoire shows under 40,000 clones, around nine tenths found once; its top ten account for about 10%. Sequences were derived from CD8+ T cells from peripheral blood mononuclear cells, sampled before pregnancy. The source is a female donor with multiple sclerosis, enrolled in a pregnancy study.

This clone was observed once. The V gene is TRBV5-1, the J gene TRBJ2-7, with D perhaps TRBD2 (6 bases). Trimming shortened V by 6 bases and J by 6 bases, and 22 bases separated the two germline ends. Germline V gene sequence: CDR1 SGHRS, CDR2 YFSETQ. The CDR3 length is 15 residues. The CDR3 coding sequence is TGCGCCAGCACCCTCGGGGTGGGACTGTTTGCCGAGCAGTACTTC. This sequence encodes CASTLGVGLFAEQYF.

V and J are TRBV6-1 and TRBJ2-5; 7 bases match TRBD2. The V gene's germline CDR1 is MNHNS and CDR2 SASEGT. The CDR3 extends over 15 amino acids. J lost 0 bases, V lost 7 bases, and 8 bases had no gene match. CDR3 DNA sequence: TGTGCCAGCAAACCCTGGGGGGGGGACCAAGAGACCCAGTACTTC. This translates into CASKPWGGDQETQYF.

The rearrangement uses TRBV19 and TRBJ1-1, with a possible D match to TRBD1 (5 bases). The germline CDR1 and CDR2 sequences are LNHDA and SQIVND (reference sequence). This CDR3 has 13 amino acids. Trimming took 5 bases from V and 11 from J, leaving 18 bases between them. CDR3 sequence reads: CASSSGPGAAAFF. DNA for the CDR3: TGTGCCAGTAGTTCGGGACCGGGAGCGGCGGCTTTCTTT. Full variable domain (outside the CDR3, taken from reference TRBV19 and TRBJ1-1): DGGITQSPKYLFRKEGQNVTLSCEQNLNHDAMYWYRQDPGQGLRLIYYSQIVNDFQKGDIAEGYSVSREKKESFPLTVTSAQKNPTAFYLCASSSGPGAAAFFGQGTRLTVV.

The rearrangement uses TRBV2 and TRBJ2-5, with 7 bases matching TRBD2. The CDR3 spans 13 residues. CDR1 is SNHLY and CDR2 is FYNNEI in the germline V gene. V lost 3 bases, J lost 3 bases, and 1 base stayed unmatched. CDR3 region: CASSEGGEETQYF. CDR3 coding DNA: TGTGCCAGCAGTGAGGGAGGGGAAGAGACCCAGTACTTC. The full variable domain, rest sourced from reference TRBV2 and TRBJ2-5, is EPEVTQTPSHQVTQMGQEVILRCVPISNHLYFYWYRQILGQKVEFLVSFYNNEISEKSEIFDDQFSVERPDGSNFTLKIRSTKLEDSAMYFCASSEGGEETQYFGPGTRLLVL.

V gene TRBV5-1 combines with J gene TRBJ2-7, with D tentatively TRBD1 (5 bases). The V end was cut by 1 base, the J end by 1 base, with 6 bases between. The CDR3 totals 13 residues. CDR1 and CDR2 (germline): SGHRS, YFSETQ. CDR3 sequence reads: CASSLRGSYEQYF. The CDR3 nucleotides read TGCGCCAGCAGCTTGAGGGGATCCTACGAGCAGTACTTC.